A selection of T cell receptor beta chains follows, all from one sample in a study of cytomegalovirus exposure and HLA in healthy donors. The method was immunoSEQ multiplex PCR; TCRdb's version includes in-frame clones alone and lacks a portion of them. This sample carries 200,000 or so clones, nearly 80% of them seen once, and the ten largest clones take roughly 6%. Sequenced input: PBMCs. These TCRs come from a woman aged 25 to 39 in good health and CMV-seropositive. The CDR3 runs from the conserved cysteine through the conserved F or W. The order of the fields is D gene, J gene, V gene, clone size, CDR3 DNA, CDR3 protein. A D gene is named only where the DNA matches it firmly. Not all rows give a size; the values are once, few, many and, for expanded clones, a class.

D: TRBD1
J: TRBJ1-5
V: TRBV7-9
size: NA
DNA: TGTGCCAGCAGCTTAGGTCGGACAGGCCGAGATCAGCCCCAGCATTTT
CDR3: CASSLGRTGRDQPQHF

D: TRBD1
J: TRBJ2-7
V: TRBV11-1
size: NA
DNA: TGTGCCAGCAGCTCCTACAGAACTCAGGGGGCCTACGAGCAGTACTTC
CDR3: CASSSYRTQGAYEQYF

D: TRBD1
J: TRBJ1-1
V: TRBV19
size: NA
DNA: TGTGCCAGTACCCCGGGACAGGTAGAGACTGAAGCTTTCTTT
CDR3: CASTPGQVETEAFF

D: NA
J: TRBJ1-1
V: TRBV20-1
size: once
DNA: TGCAGTGCTAGAGATTCTCCTGAAGCTTTCTTT
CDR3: CSARDSPEAFF

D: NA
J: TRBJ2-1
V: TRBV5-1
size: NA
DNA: TGCGCCAGCAGCCGCACTAGTTTCTACAATGAGCAGTTCTTC
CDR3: CASSRTSFYNEQFF

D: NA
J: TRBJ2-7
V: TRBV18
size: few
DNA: TGTGCCAGCTCACCGGGCGCAGGGTTTTACGAGCAGTACTTC
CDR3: CASSPGAGFYEQYF

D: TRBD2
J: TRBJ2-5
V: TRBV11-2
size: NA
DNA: TGTGCCAGCAGCGAGACTAGCGGGGCACAAGAGACCCAGTACTTC
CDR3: CASSETSGAQETQYF

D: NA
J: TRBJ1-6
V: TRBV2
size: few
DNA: TGTGCCAGCACCGAGATTAGGGGGTCACCCCTCCACTTT
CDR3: CASTEIRGSPLHF

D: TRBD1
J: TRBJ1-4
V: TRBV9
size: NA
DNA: TGTGCCAGCAGCGGGAGCCTCGGGACAGCTAATGAAAAACTGTTTTTT
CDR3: CASSGSLGTANEKLFF

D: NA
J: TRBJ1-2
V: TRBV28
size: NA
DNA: TGTGCCAGCACCCTAGGGGTGCGGAACTATGGCTACACCTTC
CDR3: CASTLGVRNYGYTF

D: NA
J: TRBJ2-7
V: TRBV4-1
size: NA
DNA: TGCGCCAGCAGCCTTAGCCGGGCATATAGCGGTTACGAGCAGTACTTC
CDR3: CASSLSRAYSGYEQYF

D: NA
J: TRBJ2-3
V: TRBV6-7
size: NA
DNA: TGTGCCAGCAGTTACATAAAGAGCTTTTTCTACACAGATACGCAGTATTTT
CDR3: CASSYIKSFFYTDTQYF

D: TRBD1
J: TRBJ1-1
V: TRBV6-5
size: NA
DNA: TGTGCCAGCAGTACTCACAGGGGAGCGGGCACTGAAGCTTTCTTT
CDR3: CASSTHRGAGTEAFF

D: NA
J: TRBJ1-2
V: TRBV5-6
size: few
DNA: TGTGCCAGCAGCCAGGGCGACGGGCTCCACACCTTC
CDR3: CASSQGDGLHTF

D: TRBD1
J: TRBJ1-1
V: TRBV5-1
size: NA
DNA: TGCGCCAGCAGCTTCTACGGGACAGGGAACACTGAAGCTTTCTTT
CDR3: CASSFYGTGNTEAFF

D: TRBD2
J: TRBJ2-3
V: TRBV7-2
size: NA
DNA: TGTGCCAGCAGCTTAGCAAACCCGGGACTAGGCACAGATACGCAGTATTTT
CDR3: CASSLANPGLGTDTQYF

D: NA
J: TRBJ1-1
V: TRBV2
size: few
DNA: TGTGCCAGCAGTGCCAACAGCCCTCGAAACACTGAAGCTTTCTTT
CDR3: CASSANSPRNTEAFF

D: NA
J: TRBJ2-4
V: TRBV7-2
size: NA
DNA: TGTGCCAGCAGCCCTATCATTCGAGCCAAAAACATTCAGTACTTC
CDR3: CASSPIIRAKNIQYF

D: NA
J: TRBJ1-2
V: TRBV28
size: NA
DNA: TGTGCCAGCACCCTCATAGGGGATGGCTACACCTTC
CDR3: CASTLIGDGYTF

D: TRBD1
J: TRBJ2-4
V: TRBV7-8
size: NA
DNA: TGTGCCAGCAGCCCTCAGGGGGCTGCCAAAAACATTCAGTACTTC
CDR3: CASSPQGAAKNIQYF

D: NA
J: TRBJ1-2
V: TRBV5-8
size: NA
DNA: TGTGCCAGCAGCTTCAGAGGGTGGAAGGGGGATATAAGGAACTATGGCTACACCTTC
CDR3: CASSFRGWKGDIRNYGYTF

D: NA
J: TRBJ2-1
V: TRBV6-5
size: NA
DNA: TGTGCCAGCACCCTACTGGTGGGGGGATACAATGAGCAGTTCTTC
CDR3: CASTLLVGGYNEQFF

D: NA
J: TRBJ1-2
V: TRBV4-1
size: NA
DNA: TGCGCCAGCAGCCAAGACCGGGGTACTAACTATGGCTACACCTTC
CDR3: CASSQDRGTNYGYTF

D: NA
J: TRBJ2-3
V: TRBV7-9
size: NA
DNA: TGTGCCAGCAGCTTATCAGGGGATAGGAGGACAGATACGCAGTATTTT
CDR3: CASSLSGDRRTDTQYF

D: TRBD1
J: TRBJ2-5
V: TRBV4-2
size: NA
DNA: TGTGCCAGCAGCCAAGGAACAGGGGAAGAGACCCAGTACTTC
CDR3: CASSQGTGEETQYF

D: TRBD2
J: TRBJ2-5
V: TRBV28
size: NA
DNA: TGTGCCAGCAGTGGGACCAAGCGGGAGTTGGGGGAGACCCAGTACTTC
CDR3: CASSGTKRELGETQYF

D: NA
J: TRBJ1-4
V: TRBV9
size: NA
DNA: TGTGCCAGCAGCGTAGGGGTGGGGCGAGGCGGTGAAAAACTGTTTTTT
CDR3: CASSVGVGRGGEKLFF

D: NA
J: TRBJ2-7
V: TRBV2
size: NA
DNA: TGTGCCAGCAGAGGTGCTGGGGGGATTTACGAGCAGTACTTC
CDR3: CASRGAGGIYEQYF

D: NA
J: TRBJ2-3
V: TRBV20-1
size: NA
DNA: TGCAGTGCGAATAGTGCTCCACCGCAGTATTTT
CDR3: CSANSAPPQYF

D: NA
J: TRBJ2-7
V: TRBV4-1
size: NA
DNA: TGCGCCAGCAGCCAAGCCCGGGGAGTCGAGCAGTACTTC
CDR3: CASSQARGVEQYF

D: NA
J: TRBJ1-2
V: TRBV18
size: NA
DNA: TGTGCCAGCTCACCACCGACGGCGTCAGGGGTCTATGGCTACACCTTC
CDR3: CASSPPTASGVYGYTF